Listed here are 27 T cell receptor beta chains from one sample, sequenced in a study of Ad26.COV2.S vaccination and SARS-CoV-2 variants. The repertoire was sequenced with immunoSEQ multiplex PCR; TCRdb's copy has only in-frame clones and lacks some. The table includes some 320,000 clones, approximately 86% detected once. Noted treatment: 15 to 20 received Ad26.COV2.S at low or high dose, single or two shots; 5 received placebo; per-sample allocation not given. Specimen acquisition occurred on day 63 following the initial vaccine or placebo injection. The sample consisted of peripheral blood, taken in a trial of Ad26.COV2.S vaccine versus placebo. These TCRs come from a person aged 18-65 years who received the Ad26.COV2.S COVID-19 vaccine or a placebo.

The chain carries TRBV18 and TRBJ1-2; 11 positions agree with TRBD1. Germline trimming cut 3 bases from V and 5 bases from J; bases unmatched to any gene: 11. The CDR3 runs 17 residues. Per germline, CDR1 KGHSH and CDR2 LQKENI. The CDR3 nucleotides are TGTGCCAGCTCACCGTTCGGGACAGGGGGAACAGGGTATGGCTACACCTTC. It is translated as CASSPFGTGGTGYGYTF.

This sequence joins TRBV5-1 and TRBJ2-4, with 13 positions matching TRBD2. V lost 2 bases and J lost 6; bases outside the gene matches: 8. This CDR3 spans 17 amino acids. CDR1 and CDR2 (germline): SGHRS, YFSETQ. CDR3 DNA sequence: TGCGCCAGCAGCTTTAAAGGGACTAGCGGGGATGTAAACATTCAGTACTTC. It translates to CASSFKGTSGDVNIQYF. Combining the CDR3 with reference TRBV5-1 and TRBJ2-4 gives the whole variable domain KAGVTQTPRYLIKTRGQQVTLSCSPISGHRSVSWYQQTPGQGLQFLFEYFSETQRNKGNFPGRFSGRQFSNSRSEMNVSTLELGDSALYLCASSFKGTSGDVNIQYFGAGTRLSVL.

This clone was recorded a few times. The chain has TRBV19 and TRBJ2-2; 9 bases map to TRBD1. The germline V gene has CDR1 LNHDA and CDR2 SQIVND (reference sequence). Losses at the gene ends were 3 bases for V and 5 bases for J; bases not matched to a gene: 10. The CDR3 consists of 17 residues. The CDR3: CASSIGIGQGWTGELFF. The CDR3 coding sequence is TGTGCCAGTAGTATTGGAATCGGACAGGGGTGGACCGGGGAGCTGTTTTTT. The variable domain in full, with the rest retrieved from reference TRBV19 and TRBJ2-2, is DGGITQSPKYLFRKEGQNVTLSCEQNLNHDAMYWYRQDPGQGLRLIYYSQIVNDFQKGDIAEGYSVSREKKESFPLTVTSAQKNPTAFYLCASSIGIGQGWTGELFFGEGSRLTVL.

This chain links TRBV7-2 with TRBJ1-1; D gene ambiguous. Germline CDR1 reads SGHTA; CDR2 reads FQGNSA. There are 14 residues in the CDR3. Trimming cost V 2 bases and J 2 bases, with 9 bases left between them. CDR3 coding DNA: TGTGCCAGCAGCTTAAGAGTGATTAACACTGAAGCTTTCTTT. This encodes CASSLRVINTEAFF.

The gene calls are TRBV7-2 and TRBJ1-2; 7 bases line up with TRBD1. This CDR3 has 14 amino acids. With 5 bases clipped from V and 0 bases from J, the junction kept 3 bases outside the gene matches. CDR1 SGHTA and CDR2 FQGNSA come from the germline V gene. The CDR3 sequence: CASSPDRSNYGYTF. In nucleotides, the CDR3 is TGTGCCAGCAGCCCGGACAGGTCTAACTATGGCTACACCTTC.

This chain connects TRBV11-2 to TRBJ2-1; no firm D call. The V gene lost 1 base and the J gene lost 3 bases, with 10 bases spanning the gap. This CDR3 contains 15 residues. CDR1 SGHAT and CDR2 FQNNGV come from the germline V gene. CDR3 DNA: TGTGCCAGCAGCTTAGGTCCAGGCAGCTACAATGAGCAGTTCTTC. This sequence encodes CASSLGPGSYNEQFF.

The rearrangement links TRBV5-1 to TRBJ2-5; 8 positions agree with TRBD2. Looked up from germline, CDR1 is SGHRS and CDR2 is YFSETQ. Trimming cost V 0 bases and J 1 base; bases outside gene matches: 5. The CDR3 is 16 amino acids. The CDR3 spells CASSLGSGALQETQYF. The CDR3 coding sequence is TGCGCCAGCAGCTTGGGTAGCGGGGCCCTCCAAGAGACCCAGTACTTC.

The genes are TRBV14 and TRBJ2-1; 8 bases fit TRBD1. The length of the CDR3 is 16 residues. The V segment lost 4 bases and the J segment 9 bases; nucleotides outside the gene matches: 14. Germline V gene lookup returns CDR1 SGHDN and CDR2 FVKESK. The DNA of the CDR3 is TGTGCCAGCAGCCTGTCAGGGGGCGTCTTTAGTAGTGAGCAGTTCTTC. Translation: CASSLSGGVFSSEQFF. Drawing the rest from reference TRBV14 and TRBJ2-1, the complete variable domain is EAGVTQFPSHSVIEKGQTVTLRCDPISGHDNLYWYRRVMGKEIKFLLHFVKESKQDESGMPNNRFLAERTGGTYSTLKVQPAELEDSGVYFCASSLSGGVFSSEQFFGPGTRLTVL.

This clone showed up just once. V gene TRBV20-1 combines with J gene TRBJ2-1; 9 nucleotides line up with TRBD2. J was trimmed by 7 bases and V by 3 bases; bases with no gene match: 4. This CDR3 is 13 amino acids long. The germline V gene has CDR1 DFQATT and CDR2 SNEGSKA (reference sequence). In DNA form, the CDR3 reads TGCAGTGCTAGTACTAGCGGGTGGAATGAGCAGTTCTTC. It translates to CSASTSGWNEQFF.

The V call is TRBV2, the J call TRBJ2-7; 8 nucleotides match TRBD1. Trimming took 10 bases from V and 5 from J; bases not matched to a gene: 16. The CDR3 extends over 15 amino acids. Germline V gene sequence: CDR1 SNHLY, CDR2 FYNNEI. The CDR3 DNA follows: TGTGCCACATTAGAGCAGGGGGCCCCTCGTAACGAGCAGTACTTC. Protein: CATLEQGAPRNEQYF.

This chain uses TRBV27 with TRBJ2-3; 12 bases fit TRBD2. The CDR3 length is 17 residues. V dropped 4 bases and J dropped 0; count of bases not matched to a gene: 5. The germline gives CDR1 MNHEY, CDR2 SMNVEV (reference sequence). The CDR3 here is CASSSRTSGVSTDTQYF. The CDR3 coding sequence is TGTGCCAGCAGTTCGCGGACTAGCGGGGTTAGCACAGATACGCAGTATTTT.

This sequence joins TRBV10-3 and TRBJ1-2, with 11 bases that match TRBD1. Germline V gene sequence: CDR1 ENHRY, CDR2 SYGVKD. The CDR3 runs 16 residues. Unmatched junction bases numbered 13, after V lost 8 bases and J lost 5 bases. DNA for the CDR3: TGTGCCATCCAGCCAAGCCCGGGACAGGGGGAATATGGCTACACCTTC. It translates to CAIQPSPGQGEYGYTF.

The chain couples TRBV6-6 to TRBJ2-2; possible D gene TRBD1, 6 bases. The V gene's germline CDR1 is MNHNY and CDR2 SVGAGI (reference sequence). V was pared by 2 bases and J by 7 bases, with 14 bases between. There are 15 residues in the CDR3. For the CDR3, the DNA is TGTGCCAGCAGTTACAGGGAGCTAGGGGGCGGGGAGCTGTTTTTT. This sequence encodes CASSYRELGGGELFF.

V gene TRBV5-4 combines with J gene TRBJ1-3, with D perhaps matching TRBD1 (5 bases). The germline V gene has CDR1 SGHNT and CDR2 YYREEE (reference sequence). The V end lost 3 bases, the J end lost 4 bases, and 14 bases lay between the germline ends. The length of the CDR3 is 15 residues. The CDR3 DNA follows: TGTGCCAGCAGCTCAACAGGTATTGACGGAAACACCATATATTTT. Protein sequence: CASSSTGIDGNTIYF.

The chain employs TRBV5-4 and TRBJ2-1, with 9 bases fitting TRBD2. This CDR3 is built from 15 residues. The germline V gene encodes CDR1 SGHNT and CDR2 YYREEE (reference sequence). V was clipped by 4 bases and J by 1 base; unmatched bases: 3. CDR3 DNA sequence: TGTGCCAGCAGCCGACTAGCGGAATCCTACAATGAGCAGTTCTTC. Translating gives CASSRLAESYNEQFF.

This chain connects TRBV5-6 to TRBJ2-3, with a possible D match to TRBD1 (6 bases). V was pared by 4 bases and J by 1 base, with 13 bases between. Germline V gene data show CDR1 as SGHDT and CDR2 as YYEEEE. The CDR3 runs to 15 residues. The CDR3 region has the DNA TGTGCCAGCAGCCTTACAGGGTTAGGCACAGATACGCAGTATTTT. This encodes CASSLTGLGTDTQYF. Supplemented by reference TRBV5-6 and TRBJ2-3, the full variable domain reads DAGVTQSPTHLIKTRGQQVTLRCSPKSGHDTVSWYQQALGQGPQFIFQYYEEEERQRGNFPDRFSGHQFPNYSSELNVNALLLGDSALYLCASSLTGLGTDTQYFGPGTRLTVL.

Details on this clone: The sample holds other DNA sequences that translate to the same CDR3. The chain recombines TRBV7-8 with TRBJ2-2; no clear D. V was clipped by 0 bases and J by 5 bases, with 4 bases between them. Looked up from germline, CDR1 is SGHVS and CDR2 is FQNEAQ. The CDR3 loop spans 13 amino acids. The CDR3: CASSLAWTGELFF. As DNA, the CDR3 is TGTGCCAGCAGCTTAGCTTGGACCGGGGAGCTGTTTTTT.

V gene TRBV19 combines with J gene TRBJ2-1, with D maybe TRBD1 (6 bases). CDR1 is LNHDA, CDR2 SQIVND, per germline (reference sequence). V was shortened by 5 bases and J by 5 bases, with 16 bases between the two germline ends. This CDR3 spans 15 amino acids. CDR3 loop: CASSSGWGHNNEQFF. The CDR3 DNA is TGTGCCAGTAGTTCGGGGTGGGGGCACAACAATGAGCAGTTCTTC.

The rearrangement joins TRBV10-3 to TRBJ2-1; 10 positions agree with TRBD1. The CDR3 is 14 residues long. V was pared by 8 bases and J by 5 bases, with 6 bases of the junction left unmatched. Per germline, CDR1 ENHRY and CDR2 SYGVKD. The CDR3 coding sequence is TGTGCCATCGAGACCGGGACAGGGGACAATGAGCAGTTCTTC. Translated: CAIETGTGDNEQFF.

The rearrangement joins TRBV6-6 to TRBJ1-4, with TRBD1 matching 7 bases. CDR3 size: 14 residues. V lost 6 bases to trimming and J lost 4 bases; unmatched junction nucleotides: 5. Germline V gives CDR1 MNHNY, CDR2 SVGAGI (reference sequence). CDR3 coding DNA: TGTGCCAGCAGCCCGGGACAGCTTAATGAAAAACTGTTTTTT. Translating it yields CASSPGQLNEKLFF.

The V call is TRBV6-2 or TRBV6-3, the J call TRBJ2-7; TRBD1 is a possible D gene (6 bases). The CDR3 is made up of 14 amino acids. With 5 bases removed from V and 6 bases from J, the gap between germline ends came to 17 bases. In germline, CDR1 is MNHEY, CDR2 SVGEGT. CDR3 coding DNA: TGTGCCAGCAGTGGGCGGACAGTACTGGGCGAGCAGTACTTC. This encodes CASSGRTVLGEQYF.

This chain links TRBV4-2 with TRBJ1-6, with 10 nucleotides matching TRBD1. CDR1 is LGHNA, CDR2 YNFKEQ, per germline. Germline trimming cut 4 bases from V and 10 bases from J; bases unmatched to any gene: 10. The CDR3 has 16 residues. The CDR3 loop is CASSRLNRDRGSPLHF. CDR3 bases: TGTGCCAGCAGCCGACTCAACCGGGACAGGGGCTCACCCCTCCACTTT.

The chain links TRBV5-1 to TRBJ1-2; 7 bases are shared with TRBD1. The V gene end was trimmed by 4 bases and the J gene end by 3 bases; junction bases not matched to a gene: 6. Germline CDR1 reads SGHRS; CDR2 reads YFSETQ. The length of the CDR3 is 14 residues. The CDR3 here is CASSRGTADYGYTF. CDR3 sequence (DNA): TGCGCCAGCAGCAGAGGGACAGCGGACTATGGCTACACCTTC.

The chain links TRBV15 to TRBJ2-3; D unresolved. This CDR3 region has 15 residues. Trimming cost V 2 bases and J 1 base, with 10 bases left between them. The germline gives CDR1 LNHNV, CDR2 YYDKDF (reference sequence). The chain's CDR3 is CATSRPPDGTDTQYF. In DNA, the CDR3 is TGTGCCACCAGCAGACCCCCGGACGGCACAGATACGCAGTATTTT.

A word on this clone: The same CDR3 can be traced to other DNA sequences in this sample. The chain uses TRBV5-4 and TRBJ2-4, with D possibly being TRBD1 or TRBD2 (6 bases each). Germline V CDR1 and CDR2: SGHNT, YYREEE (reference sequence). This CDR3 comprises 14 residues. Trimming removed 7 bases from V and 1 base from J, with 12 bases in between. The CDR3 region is CASSLGGAKNIQYF. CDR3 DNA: TGTGCCAGCTCCCTAGGGGGGGCCAAAAACATTCAGTACTTC.

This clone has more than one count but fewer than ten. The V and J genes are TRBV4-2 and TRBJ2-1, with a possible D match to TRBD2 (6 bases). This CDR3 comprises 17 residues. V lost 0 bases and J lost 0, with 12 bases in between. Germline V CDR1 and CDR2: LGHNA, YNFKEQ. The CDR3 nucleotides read TGTGCCAGCAGCCAAGAACCCGCGGGGAGCTCCTACAATGAGCAGTTCTTC. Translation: CASSQEPAGSSYNEQFF.

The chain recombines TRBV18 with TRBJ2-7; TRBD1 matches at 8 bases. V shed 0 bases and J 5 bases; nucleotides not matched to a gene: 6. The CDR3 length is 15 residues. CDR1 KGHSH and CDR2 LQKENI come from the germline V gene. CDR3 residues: CASSPPSWTGHEQYF. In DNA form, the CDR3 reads TGTGCCAGCTCACCACCCTCCTGGACAGGGCACGAGCAGTACTTC.